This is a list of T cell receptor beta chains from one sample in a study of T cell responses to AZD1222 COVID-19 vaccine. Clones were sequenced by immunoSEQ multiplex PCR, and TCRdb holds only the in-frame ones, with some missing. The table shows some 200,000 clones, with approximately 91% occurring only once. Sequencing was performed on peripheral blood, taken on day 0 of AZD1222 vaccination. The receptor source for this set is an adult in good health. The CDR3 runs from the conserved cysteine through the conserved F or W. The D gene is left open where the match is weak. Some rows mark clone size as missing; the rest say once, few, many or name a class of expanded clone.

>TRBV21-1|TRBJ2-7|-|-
TGTGCCAGCAGTCCAAACTACGAGCAGTACTTC
CASSPNYEQYF
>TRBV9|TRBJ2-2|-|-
TGTGCCAGCAGCGTAGGGGGGGTAGGCACCGGGGAGCTGTTTTTT
CASSVGGVGTGELFF
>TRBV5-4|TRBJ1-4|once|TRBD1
TGTGCCAGCACCCCCGCAGGGGGCTCGGAAAAACTGTTTTTT
CASTPAGGSEKLFF
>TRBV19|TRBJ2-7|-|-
TGTGCCAGAGCACGACCCGGGCACGAGCAGTACTTC
CARARPGHEQYF
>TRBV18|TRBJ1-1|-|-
TGTGCCAGCTCACCAGGGGGGCTGACTGAAGCTTTCTTT
CASSPGGLTEAFF
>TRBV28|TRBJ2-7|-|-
TGTGCCAGCAGTGGCGAGAGGGTCGACCACGAGCAGTACTTC
CASSGERVDHEQYF
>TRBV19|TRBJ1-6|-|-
TGTGCCAGTAGTATCGGCCAGTATAATTCACCCCTCCACTTT
CASSIGQYNSPLHF
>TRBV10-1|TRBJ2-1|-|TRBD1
TGCGCCAGAATTCAAACGGACAGGGGAGGCTACAATGAGCAGTTCTTC
CARIQTDRGGYNEQFF
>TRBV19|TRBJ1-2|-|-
TGTGCCAGTAGTACCTATCGGACCGTGTACTATGGCTACACCTTC
CASSTYRTVYYGYTF
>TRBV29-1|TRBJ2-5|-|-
TGCAGCGTTGAAGATCGACGCGTAGAGACCCAGTACTTC
CSVEDRRVETQYF
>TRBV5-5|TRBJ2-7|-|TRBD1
TGTGCCAGCCGATTCGGACAGGCGAGCTCCTACGAGCAGTACTTC
CASRFGQASSYEQYF
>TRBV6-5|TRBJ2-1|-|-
TGTGCCAGCAGTTACGGGCAGGGTACCTACAATGAGCAGTTCTTC
CASSYGQGTYNEQFF
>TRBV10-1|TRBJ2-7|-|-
TGCGCCAGCAGTGAGTCGGGGTACGAGCAGTACTTC
CASSESGYEQYF
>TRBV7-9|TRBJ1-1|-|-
TGTGCCAGCAGCTTAGTCGGGGGCGCGGAAGCTTTCTTT
CASSLVGGAEAFF
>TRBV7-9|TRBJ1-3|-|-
TGTGCCAGCAGCCCCTGGACAGCCCAGGGAAACACCATATATTTT
CASSPWTAQGNTIYF
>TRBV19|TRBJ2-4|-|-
TGTGCCAGTAGTATACGGAACGCCCCAGCCAAAAACATTCAGTACTTC
CASSIRNAPAKNIQYF
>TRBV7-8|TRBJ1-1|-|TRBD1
TGTGCCAGCAGCTTAGATGGGGACAGGGTTGACATGAACACTGAAGCTTTCTTT
CASSLDGDRVDMNTEAFF
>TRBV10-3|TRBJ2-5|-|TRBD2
TGTGCCATCGGGCGGGGGCAAGAGACCCAGTACTTC
CAIGRGQETQYF
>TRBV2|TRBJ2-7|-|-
TGTGCCAGCAAACTAGACCACTACGAGCAGTACTTC
CASKLDHYEQYF
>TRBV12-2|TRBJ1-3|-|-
TGTGCAAGTCGCTTAGTCAGGGACTCTGGAAACACCATATATTTT
CASRLVRDSGNTIYF
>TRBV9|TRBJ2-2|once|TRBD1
TGTGCCAGCAGTCGCCGGGACAGGGAAACCGGGGAGCTGTTTTTT
CASSRRDRETGELFF
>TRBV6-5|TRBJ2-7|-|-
TGTGCCAGCATTAGTAGTTACGAGCAGTACTTC
CASISSYEQYF
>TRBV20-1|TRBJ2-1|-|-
TGCAGAAAGACTCGGGGTAATGAGCAGTTCTTC
CRKTRGNEQFF